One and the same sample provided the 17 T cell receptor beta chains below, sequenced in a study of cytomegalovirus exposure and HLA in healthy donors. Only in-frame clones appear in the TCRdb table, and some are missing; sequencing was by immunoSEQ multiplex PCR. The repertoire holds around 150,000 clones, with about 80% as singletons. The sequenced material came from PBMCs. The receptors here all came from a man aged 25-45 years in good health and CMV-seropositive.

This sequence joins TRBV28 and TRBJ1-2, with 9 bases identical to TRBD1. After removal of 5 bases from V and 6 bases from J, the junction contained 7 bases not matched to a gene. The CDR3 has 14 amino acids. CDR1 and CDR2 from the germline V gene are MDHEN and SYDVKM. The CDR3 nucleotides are TGTGCCAGCAGTACGCTACAGGGGGCGCATGGCTACACCTTC. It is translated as CASSTLQGAHGYTF.

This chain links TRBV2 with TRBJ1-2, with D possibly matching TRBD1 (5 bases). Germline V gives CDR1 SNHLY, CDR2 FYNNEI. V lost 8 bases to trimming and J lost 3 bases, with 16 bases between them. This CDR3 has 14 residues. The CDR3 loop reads CASGTRQGYYGYTF. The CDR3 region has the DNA TGTGCCAGCGGAACCAGGCAGGGCTACTATGGCTACACCTTC.

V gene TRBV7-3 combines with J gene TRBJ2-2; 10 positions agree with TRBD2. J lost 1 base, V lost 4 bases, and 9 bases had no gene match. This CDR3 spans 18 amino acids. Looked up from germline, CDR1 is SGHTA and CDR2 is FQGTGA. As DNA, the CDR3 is TGTGCCAGCAGCTCCCGAGGTAGCGGGGGGCGGAACACCGGGGAGCTGTTTTTT. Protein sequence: CASSSRGSGGRNTGELFF.

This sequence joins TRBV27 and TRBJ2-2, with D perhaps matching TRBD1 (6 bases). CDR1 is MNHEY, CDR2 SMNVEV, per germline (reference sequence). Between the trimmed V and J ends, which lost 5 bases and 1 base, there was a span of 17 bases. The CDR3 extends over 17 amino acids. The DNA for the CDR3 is TGTGCCAGCAGTCCAGGTCGGCCAGGGGTGAACACCGGGGAGCTGTTTTTT. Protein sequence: CASSPGRPGVNTGELFF.

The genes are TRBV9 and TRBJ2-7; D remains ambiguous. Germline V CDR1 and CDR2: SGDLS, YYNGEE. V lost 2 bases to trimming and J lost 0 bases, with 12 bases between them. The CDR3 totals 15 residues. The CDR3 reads CASSVSEESSYEQYF. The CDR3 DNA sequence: TGTGCCAGCAGCGTGAGTGAGGAAAGCTCCTACGAGCAGTACTTC.

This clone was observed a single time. The chain's CDR3 is CASSIRQGYEQYF. The CDR3 region has the DNA TGTGCCAGTAGTATACGACAAGGCTACGAGCAGTACTTC. This rearrangement joins TRBV19 to TRBJ2-7, with D unclear. CDR3 size: 13 residues. The germline V gene encodes CDR1 LNHDA and CDR2 SQIVND (reference sequence). The V end was cut by 2 bases, the J end by 3 bases, with 8 bases between.

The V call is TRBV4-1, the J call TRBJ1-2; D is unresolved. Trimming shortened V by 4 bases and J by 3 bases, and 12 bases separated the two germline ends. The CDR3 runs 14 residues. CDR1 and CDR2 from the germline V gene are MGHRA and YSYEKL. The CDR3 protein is CASSPRIWDYGYTF. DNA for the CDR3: TGCGCCAGCAGCCCTAGGATTTGGGACTATGGCTACACCTTC.

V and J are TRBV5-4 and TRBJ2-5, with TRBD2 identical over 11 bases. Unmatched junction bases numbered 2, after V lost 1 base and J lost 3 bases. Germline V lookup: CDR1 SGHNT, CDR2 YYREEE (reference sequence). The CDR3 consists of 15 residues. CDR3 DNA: TGTGCCAGCAGCTTGATGGGACTAGCGGAAGAGACCCAGTACTTC. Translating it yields CASSLMGLAEETQYF.

The CDR3 sequence: CASTRTGGYGYTF. CDR3 DNA: TGTGCCAGCACCCGGACAGGCGGCTATGGCTACACCTTC. The V gene is TRBV6-1, the J gene TRBJ1-2; 7 nucleotides align to TRBD1. With V trimmed by 7 bases and J by 4 bases, 6 bases remained unmatched. CDR3 length equals 13 residues. Germline lookup yields CDR1 MNHNS and CDR2 SASEGT.

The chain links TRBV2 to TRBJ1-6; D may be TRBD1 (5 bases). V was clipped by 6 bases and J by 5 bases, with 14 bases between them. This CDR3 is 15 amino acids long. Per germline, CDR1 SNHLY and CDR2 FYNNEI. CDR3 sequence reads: CASRSGILDNSPLHF. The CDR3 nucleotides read TGTGCCAGCAGGTCAGGGATCTTAGATAATTCACCCCTCCACTTT.

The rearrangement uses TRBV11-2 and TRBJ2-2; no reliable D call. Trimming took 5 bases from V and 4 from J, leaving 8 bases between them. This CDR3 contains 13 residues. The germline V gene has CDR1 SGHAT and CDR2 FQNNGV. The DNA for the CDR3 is TGTGCCAGCAGCCGCCTATTCACCGGGGAGCTGTTTTTT. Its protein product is CASSRLFTGELFF.

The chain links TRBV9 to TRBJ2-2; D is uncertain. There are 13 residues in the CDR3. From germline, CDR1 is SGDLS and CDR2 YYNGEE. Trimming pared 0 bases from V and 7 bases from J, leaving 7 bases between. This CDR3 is CASSVDTGGELFF. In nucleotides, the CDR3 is TGTGCCAGCAGCGTAGATACTGGCGGGGAGCTGTTTTTT.

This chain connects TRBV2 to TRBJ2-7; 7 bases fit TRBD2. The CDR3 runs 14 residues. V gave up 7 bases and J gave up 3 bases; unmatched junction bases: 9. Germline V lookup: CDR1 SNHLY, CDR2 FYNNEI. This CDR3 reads CASIVRLASYEQYF. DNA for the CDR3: TGTGCCAGCATCGTTCGACTAGCCAGCTACGAGCAGTACTTC.

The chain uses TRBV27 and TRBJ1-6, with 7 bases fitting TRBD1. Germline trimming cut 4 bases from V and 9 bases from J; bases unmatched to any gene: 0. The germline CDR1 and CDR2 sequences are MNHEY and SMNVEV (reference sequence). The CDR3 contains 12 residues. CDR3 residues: CASSSGGSPLHF. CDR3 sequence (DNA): TGTGCCAGCAGTTCAGGGGGTTCACCCCTCCACTTT.

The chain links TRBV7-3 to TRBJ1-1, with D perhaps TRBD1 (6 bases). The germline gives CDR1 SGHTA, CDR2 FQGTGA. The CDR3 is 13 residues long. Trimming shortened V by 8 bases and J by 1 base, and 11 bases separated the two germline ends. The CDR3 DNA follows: TGTGCCAGCGGATCGGGACAGAACACTGAAGCTTTCTTT. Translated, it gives CASGSGQNTEAFF.

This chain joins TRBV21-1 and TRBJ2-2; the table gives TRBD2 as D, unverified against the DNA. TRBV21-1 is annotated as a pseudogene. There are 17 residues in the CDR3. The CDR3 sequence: CASSKVRLAENTGELFF. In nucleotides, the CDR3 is TGTGCCAGCAGCAAAGTTCGGCTAGCTGAAAACACCGGGGAGCTGTTTTTT.

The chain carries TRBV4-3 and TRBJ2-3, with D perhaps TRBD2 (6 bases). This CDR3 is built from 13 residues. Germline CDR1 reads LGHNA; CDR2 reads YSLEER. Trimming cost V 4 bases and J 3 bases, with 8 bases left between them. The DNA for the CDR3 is TGCGCCAGCAGCCGGCGGGGAACAGATACGCAGTATTTT. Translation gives CASSRRGTDTQYF.